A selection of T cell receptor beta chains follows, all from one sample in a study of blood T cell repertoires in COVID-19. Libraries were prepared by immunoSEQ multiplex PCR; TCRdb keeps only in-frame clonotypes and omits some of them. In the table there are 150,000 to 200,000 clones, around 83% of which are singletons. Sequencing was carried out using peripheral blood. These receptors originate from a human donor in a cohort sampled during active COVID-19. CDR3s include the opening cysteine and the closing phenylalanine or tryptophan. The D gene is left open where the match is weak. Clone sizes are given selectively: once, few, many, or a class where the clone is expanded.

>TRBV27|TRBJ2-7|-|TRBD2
TGTGCCAGCAGTTTGGTACATCCCACGGGAGGCTCCTACGAGCAGTACTTC
CASSLVHPTGGSYEQYF
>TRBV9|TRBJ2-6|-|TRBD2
TGTGCCAGCAGCGCAGTGCTAGCGGTCTCTGGGGCCAACGTCCTGACTTTC
CASSAVLAVSGANVLTF
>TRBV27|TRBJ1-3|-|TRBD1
TGTGCCAGCAGTTTGGGGACAGGGGGAGGAAACACCATATATTTT
CASSLGTGGGNTIYF
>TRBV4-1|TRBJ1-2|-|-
TGCGCCAGCAGCCAAGCAGGGACTAACTATGGCTACACCTTC
CASSQAGTNYGYTF
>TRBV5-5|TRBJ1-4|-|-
TGTGCCAGCAGCTTACTTACAACTAATGAAAAACTGTTTTTT
CASSLLTTNEKLFF
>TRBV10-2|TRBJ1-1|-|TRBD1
TGCGCCAGCAGTAGGGACAGGTGGACTGAAGCTTTCTTT
CASSRDRWTEAFF
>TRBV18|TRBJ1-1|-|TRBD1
TGTGCCAGCTCACCAGGACAGGGCGGCACTGAAGCTTTCTTT
CASSPGQGGTEAFF
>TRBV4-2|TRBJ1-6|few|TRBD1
TGTGCCAGCAGCCAAGAGCCGGGACAGGGGAGTTCACCCCTCCACTTT
CASSQEPGQGSSPLHF
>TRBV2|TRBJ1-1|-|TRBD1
TGTGCCAGCAGCCCTACCGGGACAGGGAACACTGAAGCTTTCTTT
CASSPTGTGNTEAFF
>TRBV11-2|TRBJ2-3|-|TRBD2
TGTGCCAGCAGCCCAGGGACTAGCGGGAAAGGGGTTACGCAGTATTTT
CASSPGTSGKGVTQYF
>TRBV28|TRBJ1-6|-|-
TGTGCCAGCAGTTTGAGGAATTCACCCCTCCACTTT
CASSLRNSPLHF
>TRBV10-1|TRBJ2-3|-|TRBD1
TGCGCCAGCAGTGACTCAGGGGGCGCGGATACGCAGTATTTT
CASSDSGGADTQYF
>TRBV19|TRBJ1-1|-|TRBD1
TGTGCCAGTAGTAAGGGACAGGGGTCTTTGAACACTGAAGCTTTCTTT
CASSKGQGSLNTEAFF
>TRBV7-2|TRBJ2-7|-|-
TGTGCCAGCAGCTTAGATGCAGGGACCTACGAGCAGTACTTC
CASSLDAGTYEQYF
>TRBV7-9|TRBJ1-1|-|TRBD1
TGTGCCAGCAGCTCACCTGGACAGGGGACGTCAAAAGCTTTCTTT
CASSSPGQGTSKAFF
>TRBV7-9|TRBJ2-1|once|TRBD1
TGTGCCAGCAGCTTAGGAGACAGGGTAGGCTACGAGCAGTTCTTC
CASSLGDRVGYEQFF
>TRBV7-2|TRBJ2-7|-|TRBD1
TGTGCCAGCAGCCCGACAGGGGGCAGATCCTACGAGCAGTACTTC
CASSPTGGRSYEQYF
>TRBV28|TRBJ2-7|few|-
TGTGCCAGCAGAGACCAGGGAGGCCGCTACGAGCAGTACTTC
CASRDQGGRYEQYF
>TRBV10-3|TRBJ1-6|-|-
TGTGCCATCAGTGATCCCTCACAGGGATCTTTTAATTCACCCCTCCACTTT
CAISDPSQGSFNSPLHF
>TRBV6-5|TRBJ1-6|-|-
TGTGCCAGCACCGACTCAGGAGGAGGGGATTCACCCCTCCACTTT
CASTDSGGGDSPLHF
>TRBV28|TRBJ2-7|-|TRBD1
TGTGCCAGCAGTTTCCAGGGGGCCATGTCCTACGAGCAGTACTTC
CASSFQGAMSYEQYF
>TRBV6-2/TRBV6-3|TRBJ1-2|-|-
TGTGCCAGCAGTTACGAGGCCAACGGCGGGAACTATGGCTACACCTTC
CASSYEANGGNYGYTF
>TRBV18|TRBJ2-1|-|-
TGTGCCAGCTCACCAATGGACAGCCCTGGGAAAAATGAGCAGTTCTTC
CASSPMDSPGKNEQFF
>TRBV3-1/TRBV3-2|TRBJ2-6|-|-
TGTGCCAGCAAACAAAGCTCTGGGGCCAACGTCCTGACTTTC
CASKQSSGANVLTF
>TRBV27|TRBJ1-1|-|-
TGTGCCAGCAGTTTATCGTTGAGGGACACTGAAGCTTTCTTT
CASSLSLRDTEAFF
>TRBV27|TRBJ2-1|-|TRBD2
TGTGCCAGCAGGACCGGGACTAGCGGGAACAATGAGCAGTTCTTC
CASRTGTSGNNEQFF
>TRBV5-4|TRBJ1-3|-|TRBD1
TGTGCCAGCAGCTTACAGGGGGCTACTGGAAACACCATATATTTT
CASSLQGATGNTIYF
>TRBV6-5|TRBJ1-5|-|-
TGTGCCAGCAGCCTCAACTCTTTCAATCAGCCCCAGCATTTT
CASSLNSFNQPQHF
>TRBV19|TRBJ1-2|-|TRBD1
TGTGCCAGTAGTATTAGGGGACAGGACTATGGCTACACCTTC
CASSIRGQDYGYTF
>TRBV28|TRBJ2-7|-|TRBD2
TGTGCCAGTAGCGGGAGGATCGAGCAGTACTTC
CASSGRIEQYF
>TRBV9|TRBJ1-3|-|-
TGTGCCAGCAGCGAGCGGGCCTCACGAAACACCATATATTTT
CASSERASRNTIYF
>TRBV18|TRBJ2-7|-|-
TGTGCCAGCTCACGCGATACTTCACCAAGCTCCTACGAGCAGTACTTC
CASSRDTSPSSYEQYF
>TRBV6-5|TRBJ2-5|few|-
TGTGCCAGCAGTTACGGCAGGGTTGAGACCCAGTACTTC
CASSYGRVETQYF
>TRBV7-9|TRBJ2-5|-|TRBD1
TGTGCCAGCAGCCGAGGACAGGGCGGACCCGAGACCCAGTACTTC
CASSRGQGGPETQYF
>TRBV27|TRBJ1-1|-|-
TGTGCCAGCAGTTGGGGGGGAGTGAACACTGAAGCTTTCTTT
CASSWGGVNTEAFF
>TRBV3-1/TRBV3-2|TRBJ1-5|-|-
TGTGCCAGCAGTTCAAGGGGGACGGGAAATCAGCCCCAGCATTTT
CASSSRGTGNQPQHF
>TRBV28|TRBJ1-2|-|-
TGTGCCAGCAGTTCCGGAGGGTTTGGCTACACCTTC
CASSSGGFGYTF
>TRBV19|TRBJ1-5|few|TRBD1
TGTGCCAGTAGTTCGACAGGGAATCAGCCCCAGCATTTT
CASSSTGNQPQHF
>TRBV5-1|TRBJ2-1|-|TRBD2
TGCGCCAGCAGCTTGGGCCTAGCGGGAGTTATAGTTTACAATGAGCAGTTCTTC
CASSLGLAGVIVYNEQFF
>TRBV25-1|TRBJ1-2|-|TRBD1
TGTGCCATGGCGGGACAGGGGGATGGCTACACCTTC
CAMAGQGDGYTF
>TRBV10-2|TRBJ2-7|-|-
TGCGCCAGCAGTGCCCAAATCACCTACGAGCAGTACTTC
CASSAQITYEQYF
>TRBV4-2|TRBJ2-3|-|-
TGTGCCAGCAGCCAAGATGGACAGAGCACAGATACGCAGTATTTT
CASSQDGQSTDTQYF
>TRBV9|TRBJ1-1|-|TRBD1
TGTGCCAGCAGCGTAGTCCAGGGGGCCCCTGACACTGAAGCTTTCTTT
CASSVVQGAPDTEAFF
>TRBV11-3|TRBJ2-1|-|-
TGTGCCAGCAGCTTAGAGGGGCCAGGCCCCACGGAAAATGAGCAGTTCTTC
CASSLEGPGPTENEQFF
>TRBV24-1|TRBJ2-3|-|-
TGTGCCACCAGTTCCCCCCAAACAGGTGGAGATACGCAGTATTTT
CATSSPQTGGDTQYF
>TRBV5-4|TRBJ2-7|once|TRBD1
TGTGCCAGCAGCTCGGGACAGGTCTACGAGCAGTACTTC
CASSSGQVYEQYF
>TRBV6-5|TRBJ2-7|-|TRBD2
TGTGCCAGCAGTTCGGGACTAGCGGTTTACGAGCAGTACTTC
CASSSGLAVYEQYF
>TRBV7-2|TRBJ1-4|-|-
TGTGCCAGCAGCCCCCAGGGACTTGGTGAAAAACTGTTTTTT
CASSPQGLGEKLFF
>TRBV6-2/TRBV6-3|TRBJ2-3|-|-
TGTGCCAGCAGTTACGGGCGGGGTTACACAGATACGCAGTATTTT
CASSYGRGYTDTQYF
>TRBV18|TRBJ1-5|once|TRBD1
TGTGCCAGCTCACCAACTAGGACAGGGGATAATCAGCCCCAGCATTTT
CASSPTRTGDNQPQHF
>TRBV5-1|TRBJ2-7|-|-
TGCGCCAGCAGCCCGGCCGCACCTCAGGACGAGCAGTACTTC
CASSPAAPQDEQYF
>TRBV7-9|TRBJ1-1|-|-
TGTGCCAGCAGCTCGGCTGCCTGGGGCTTGAACACTGAAGCTTTCTTT
CASSSAAWGLNTEAFF
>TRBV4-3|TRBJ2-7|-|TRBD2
TGCGCCAGCAGCCAAGGGACTAGCGGGAGGGCCGACTCCTACGAGCAGTACTTC
CASSQGTSGRADSYEQYF
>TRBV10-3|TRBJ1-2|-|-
TGTGCCATCACCCCAGGGCTTCAAAACTATGGCTACACCTTC
CAITPGLQNYGYTF
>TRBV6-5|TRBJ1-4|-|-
TGTGCCAGCACCCTGGGGGGGGGAAATGAAAAACTGTTTTTT
CASTLGGGNEKLFF
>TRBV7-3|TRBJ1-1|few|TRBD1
TGTGCCAGCAGCCAGACAGGGAGGACTGAAGCTTTCTTT
CASSQTGRTEAFF
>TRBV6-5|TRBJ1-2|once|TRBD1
TGTGCCAGCAGATGGACAGGGCTTAACTATGGCTACACCTTC
CASRWTGLNYGYTF